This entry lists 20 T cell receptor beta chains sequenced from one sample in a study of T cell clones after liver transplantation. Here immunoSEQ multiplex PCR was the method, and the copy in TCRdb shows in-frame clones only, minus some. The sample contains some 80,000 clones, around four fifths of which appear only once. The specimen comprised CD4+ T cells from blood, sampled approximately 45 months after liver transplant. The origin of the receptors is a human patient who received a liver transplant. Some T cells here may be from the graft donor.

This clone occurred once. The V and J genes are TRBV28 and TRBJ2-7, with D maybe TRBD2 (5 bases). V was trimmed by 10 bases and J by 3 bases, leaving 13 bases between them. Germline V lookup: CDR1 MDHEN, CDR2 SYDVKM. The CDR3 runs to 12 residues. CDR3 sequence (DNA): TGTGCCATAGAGACTAACAACTACGAGCAGTACTTC. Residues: CAIETNNYEQYF.

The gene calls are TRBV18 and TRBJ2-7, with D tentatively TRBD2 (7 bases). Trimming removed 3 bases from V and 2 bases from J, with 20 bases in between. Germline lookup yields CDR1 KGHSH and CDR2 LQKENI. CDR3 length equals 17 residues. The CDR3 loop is CASSPLGGQGGTYEQYF. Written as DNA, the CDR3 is TGTGCCAGCTCACCCCTCGGGGGGCAGGGCGGAACCTACGAGCAGTACTTC.

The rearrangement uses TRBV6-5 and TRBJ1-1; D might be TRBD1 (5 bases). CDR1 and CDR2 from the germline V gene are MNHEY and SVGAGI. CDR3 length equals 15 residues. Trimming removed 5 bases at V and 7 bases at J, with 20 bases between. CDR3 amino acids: CASSTRIKGAYEAFF. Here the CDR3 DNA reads TGTGCCAGCAGTACACGTATTAAAGGGGCGTATGAAGCTTTCTTT.

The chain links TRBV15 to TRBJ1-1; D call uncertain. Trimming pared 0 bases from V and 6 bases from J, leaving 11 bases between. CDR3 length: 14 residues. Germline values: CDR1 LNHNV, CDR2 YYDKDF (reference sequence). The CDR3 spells CATSRDGVISEAFF. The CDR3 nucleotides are TGTGCCACCAGCAGAGATGGGGTAATATCTGAAGCTTTCTTT.

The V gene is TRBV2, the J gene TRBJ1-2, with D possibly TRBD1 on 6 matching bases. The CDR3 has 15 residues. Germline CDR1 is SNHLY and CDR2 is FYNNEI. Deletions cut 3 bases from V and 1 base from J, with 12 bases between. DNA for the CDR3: TGTGCCAGCAGTGATCGGGGGCGAGGTAACTATGGCTACACCTTC. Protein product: CASSDRGRGNYGYTF.

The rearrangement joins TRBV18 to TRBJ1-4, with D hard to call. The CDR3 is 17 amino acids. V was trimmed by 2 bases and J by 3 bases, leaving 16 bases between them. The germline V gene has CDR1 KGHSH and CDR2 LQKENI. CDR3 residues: CASSPGVFGRPNEKLFF. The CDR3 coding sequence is TGTGCCAGCTCACCAGGGGTATTCGGGCGGCCTAATGAAAAACTGTTTTTT.

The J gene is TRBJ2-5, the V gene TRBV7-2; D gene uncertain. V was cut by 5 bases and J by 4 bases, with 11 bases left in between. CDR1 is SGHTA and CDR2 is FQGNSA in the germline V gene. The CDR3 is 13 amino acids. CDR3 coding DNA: TGTGCCAGCAGCCCCCAGTTTGGAGAGACCCAGTACTTC. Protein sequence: CASSPQFGETQYF. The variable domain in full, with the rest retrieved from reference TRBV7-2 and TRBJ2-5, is GAGVSQSPSNKVTEKGKDVELRCDPISGHTALYWYRQSLGQGLEFLIYFQGNSAPDKSGLPSDRFSAERTGGSVSTLTIQRTQQEDSAVYLCASSPQFGETQYFGPGTRLLVL.

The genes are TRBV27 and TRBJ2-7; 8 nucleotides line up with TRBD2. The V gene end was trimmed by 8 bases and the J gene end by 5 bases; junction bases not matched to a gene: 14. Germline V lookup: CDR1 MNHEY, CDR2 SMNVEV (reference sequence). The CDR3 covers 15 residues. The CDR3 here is CASARGGAGLNEQYF. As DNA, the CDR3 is TGTGCCAGCGCCCGGGGGGGGGCCGGGCTCAACGAGCAGTACTTC.

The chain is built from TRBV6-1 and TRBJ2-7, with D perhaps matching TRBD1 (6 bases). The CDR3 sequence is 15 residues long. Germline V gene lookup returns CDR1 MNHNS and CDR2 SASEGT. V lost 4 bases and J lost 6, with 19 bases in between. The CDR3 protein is CASSGAGTPNPEQYF. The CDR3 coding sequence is TGTGCCAGCAGTGGGGCCGGGACACCGAACCCCGAGCAGTACTTC.

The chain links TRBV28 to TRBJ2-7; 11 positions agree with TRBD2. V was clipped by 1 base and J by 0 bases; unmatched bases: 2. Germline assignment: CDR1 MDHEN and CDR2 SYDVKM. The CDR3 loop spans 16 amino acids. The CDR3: CASSLYGTSGSYEQYF. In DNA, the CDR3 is TGTGCCAGCAGTTTATATGGGACTAGCGGCTCCTACGAGCAGTACTTC.

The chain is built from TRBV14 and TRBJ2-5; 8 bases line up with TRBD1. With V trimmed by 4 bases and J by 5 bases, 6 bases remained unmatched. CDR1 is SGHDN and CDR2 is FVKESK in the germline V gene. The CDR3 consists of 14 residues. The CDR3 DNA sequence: TGTGCCAGCAGCCGACAGGGGACGTACGAGACCCAGTACTTC. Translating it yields CASSRQGTYETQYF. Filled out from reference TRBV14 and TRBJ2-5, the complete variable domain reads EAGVTQFPSHSVIEKGQTVTLRCDPISGHDNLYWYRRVMGKEIKFLLHFVKESKQDESGMPNNRFLAERTGGTYSTLKVQPAELEDSGVYFCASSRQGTYETQYFGPGTRLLVL.

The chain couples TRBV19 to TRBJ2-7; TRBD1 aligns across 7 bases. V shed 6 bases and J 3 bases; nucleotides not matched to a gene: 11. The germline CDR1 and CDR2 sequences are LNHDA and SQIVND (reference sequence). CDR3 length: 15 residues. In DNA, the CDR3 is TGTGCCAGTAGCCTAGGGGGCGCGGGCGGCTACGAGCAGTACTTC. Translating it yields CASSLGGAGGYEQYF. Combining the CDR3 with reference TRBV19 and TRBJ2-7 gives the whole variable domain DGGITQSPKYLFRKEGQNVTLSCEQNLNHDAMYWYRQDPGQGLRLIYYSQIVNDFQKGDIAEGYSVSREKKESFPLTVTSAQKNPTAFYLCASSLGGAGGYEQYFGPGTRLTVT.

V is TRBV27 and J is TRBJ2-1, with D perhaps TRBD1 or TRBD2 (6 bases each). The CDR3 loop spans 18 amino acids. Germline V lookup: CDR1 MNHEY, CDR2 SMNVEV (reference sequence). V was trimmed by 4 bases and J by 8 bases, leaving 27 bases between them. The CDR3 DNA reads TGTGCCAGCAGTTCCCGGGGACTCAGCACAGGGAGTATCGATGAGCAGTTCTTC. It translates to CASSSRGLSTGSIDEQFF.

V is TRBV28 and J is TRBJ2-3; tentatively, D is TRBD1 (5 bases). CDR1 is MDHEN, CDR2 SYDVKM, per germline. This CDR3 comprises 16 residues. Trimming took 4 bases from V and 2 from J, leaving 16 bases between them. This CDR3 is CASSSLGPLVTDTQYF. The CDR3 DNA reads TGTGCCAGCAGTTCCCTGGGGCCGCTGGTCACAGATACGCAGTATTTT.

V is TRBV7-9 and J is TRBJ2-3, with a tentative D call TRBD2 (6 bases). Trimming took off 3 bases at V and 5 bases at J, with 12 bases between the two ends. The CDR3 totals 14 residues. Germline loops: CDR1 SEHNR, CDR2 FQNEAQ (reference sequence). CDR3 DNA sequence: TGTGCCAGCAGCTTTGGGGGGAGCGTAGATACGCAGTATTTT. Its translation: CASSFGGSVDTQYF.

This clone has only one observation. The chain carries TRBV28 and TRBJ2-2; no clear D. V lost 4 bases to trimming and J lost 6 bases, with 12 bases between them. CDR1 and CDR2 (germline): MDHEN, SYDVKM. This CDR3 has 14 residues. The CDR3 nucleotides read TGTGCCAGCAGTTGGGCAGGCTTGGCCGGGGAGCTGTTTTTT. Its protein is CASSWAGLAGELFF. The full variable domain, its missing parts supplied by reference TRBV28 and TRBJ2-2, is DVKVTQSSRYLVKRTGEKVFLECVQDMDHENMFWYRQDPGLGLRLIYFSYDVKMKEKGDIPEGYSVSREKKERFSLILESASTNQTSMYLCASSWAGLAGELFFGEGSRLTVL.

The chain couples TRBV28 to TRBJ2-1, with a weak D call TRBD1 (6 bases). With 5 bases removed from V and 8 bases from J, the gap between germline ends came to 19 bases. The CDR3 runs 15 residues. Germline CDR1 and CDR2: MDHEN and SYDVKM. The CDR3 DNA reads TGTGCCAGCAGTCGAGGGGGATCGGGTGAGGATGAGCAGTTCTTC. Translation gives CASSRGGSGEDEQFF.

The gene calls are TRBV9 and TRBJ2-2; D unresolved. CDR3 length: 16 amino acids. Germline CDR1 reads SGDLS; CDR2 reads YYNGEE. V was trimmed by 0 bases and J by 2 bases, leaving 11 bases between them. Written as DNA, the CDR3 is TGTGCCAGCAGCGTAGCTCGGCAGATTAACACCGGGGAGCTGTTTTTT. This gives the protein CASSVARQINTGELFF.

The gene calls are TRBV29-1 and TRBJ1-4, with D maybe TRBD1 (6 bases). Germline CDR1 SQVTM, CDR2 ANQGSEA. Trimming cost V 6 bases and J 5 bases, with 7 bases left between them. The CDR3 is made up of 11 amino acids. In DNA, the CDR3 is TGCAGCGTCGGACAGAATGAAAAACTGTTTTTT. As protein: CSVGQNEKLFF.

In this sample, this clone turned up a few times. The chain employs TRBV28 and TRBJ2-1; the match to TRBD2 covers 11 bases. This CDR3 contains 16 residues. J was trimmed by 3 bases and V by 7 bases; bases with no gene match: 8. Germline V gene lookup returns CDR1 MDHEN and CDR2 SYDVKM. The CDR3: CASIPAGTSGYNEQFF. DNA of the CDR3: TGTGCCAGCATCCCTGCCGGGACTAGCGGCTACAATGAGCAGTTCTTC.